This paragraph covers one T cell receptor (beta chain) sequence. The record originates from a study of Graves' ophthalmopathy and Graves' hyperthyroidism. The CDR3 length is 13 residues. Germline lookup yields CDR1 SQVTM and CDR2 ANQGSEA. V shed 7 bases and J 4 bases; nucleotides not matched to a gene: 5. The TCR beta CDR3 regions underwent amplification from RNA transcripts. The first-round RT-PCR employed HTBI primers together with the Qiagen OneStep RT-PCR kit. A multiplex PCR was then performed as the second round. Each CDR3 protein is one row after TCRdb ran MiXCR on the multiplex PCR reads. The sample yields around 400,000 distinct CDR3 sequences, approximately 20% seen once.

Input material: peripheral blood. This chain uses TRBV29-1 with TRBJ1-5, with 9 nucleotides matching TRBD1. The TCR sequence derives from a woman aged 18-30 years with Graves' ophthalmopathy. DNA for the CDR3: TGCAGCGCAGGACAGGGGAGGAATCAGCCCCAGCATTTT. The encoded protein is CSAGQGRNQPQHF.